This T cell receptor beta chain was captured by sequencing in a study of shared clonotypes between healthy human individuals. Broader study findings: Shared clonotypes: about 5.3% naive CD4, about 4% naive CD8, around 2.4% memory CD4, approximately 0.4% memory CD8. Clonotype sharing levels among donors were expected to vary with sequencing depth. Relative to their counterparts shared across all four donors, non-shared clonotypes exhibited diminished generation probabilities.

This clone was detected a few times. The antigen remains undetermined. As defined, naive CD8 cells were CD45RO-negative and positively selected for CCR7, with terminally differentiated effector memory CD45RA+ cells excluded. The germline V gene has CDR1 SGHNT and CDR2 YENEEA. V lost 1 base and J 8 bases, leaving 8 bases between the germline ends. CDR3 length: 12 residues. Generated by immunoSEQ multiplex PCR, the TCRdb table keeps only in-frame clones and is missing some. This sample has about 2.2 million clones, with 85% to 95% found just once. V usage is TRBV11-3 and J usage is TRBJ1-1; no definite D call. Source material: naive CD8+ T cells from PBMCs. The clonotype was recovered from a man younger than 30 in good health. Some clones in this sample may be carry-over from other donors' samples. Here the CDR3 reads CASSLGRTEAFF. As DNA, the CDR3 is TGTGCCAGCAGCTTAGGGCGAACCGAAGCTTTCTTT.